The T cell receptor (beta chain) described here comes from a study of cytomegalovirus exposure and HLA in healthy donors. Points from the study as a whole: According to an earlier analysis, most TCR beta V segments yielded productive rearrangements about 87% or about 30% of the time. Roughly 170 TCR beta chains were listed as cytomegalovirus-associated.

CDR1 is SGHNT, CDR2 YYREEE, per germline (reference sequence). The CDR3 has 16 amino acids. V lost 0 bases and J lost 0, with 7 bases in between. Primers: 60 Vbeta forward and 13 Jbeta reverse. Method: immunoSEQ multiplex PCR; TCRdb's copy keeps in-frame clones and lacks some. The sample holds around 120,000 clones, about four fifths seen once. As concerns this clone: The antigen is not known.

The sample was PBMCs. The clonotype comes from a female donor in good health and CMV-seropositive. The chain uses TRBV5-4 and TRBJ1-6; D is undetermined. CDR3 region: CASSLARSSYNSPLHF. The CDR3 DNA follows: TGTGCCAGCAGCTTGGCCCGCAGCTCCTATAATTCACCCCTCCACTTT.